This T cell receptor (beta chain) is from a study of OX40 agonist ivuxolimab in advanced cancers. As for the study in general: Those treated in dose escalation had hepatocellular carcinoma, melanoma, renal cell cancer or head and neck cancer. Patients with prior anti-PD-1, anti-PD-L1 or anti-CTLA-4 therapy were eligible; 35% to 50% had some.

Overall study findings and caveats: Both blood CD4+ and CD8+ T cells showed clonal growth by week 6 at 0.1 to 3.0 mg/kg.

This clone is judged medium-sized. The antigen is unknown. Trimming stripped 5 bases from V and 10 bases from J, with 19 bases between. Germline V gives CDR1 SGHTA, CDR2 FQGNSA. CDR3 length: 14 residues. TCRdb keeps only in-frame clones here, not all; method: immunoSEQ multiplex PCR. The sample contains about 21,000 clones, around 87% of which appear only once. The receptor's source is an adult with an advanced solid tumor such as melanoma, head and neck, liver or kidney cancer. The J gene is TRBJ2-3, the V gene TRBV7-2, with D unresolved. The sequencing here drew on CD4+ or CD8+ T cells sorted from blood, taken in a trial of the OX40 agonist ivuxolimab. CDR3 region: CASSPGSPSMAQYF. CDR3 nucleotides: TGTGCCAGCAGCCCGGGCAGTCCCAGCATGGCGCAGTATTTT.